These T cell receptor beta chains were read from a single sample in a study of OX40 agonist ivuxolimab in advanced cancers. Using immunoSEQ multiplex PCR, the repertoire was profiled, and TCRdb retains in-frame clones only, with some absent. The sample records 57,000 or so clones, about 85% being singletons. The source was CD4+ or CD8+ T cells sorted from blood, collected in a trial of the OX40 agonist ivuxolimab. The receptors derive from an adult with an advanced solid tumor such as melanoma, head and neck, liver or kidney cancer. CDR3s include the opening cysteine and the closing phenylalanine or tryptophan. The D gene is left open where the match is weak. Rows give clone size only sometimes, using once, few, many, or a class for an expanded clone.

D,V,J,size,CDR3,DNA
NA,TRBV9,TRBJ1-6,NA,CASSRQSNNSPLHF,TGTGCCAGCTCAAGACAGTCGAATAATTCACCCCTCCACTTT
NA,TRBV7-9,TRBJ1-1,NA,CASSLTVRVRTEAFF,TGTGCCAGCAGCTTAACAGTACGGGTTAGGACTGAAGCTTTCTTT
NA,TRBV6-5,TRBJ2-7,NA,CASSYRGWDYEQYF,TGTGCCAGCAGTTACCGGGGGTGGGACTACGAGCAGTACTTC
NA,TRBV4-3,TRBJ2-3,NA,CASSQDHGGDTQYF,TGCGCCAGCAGCCAAGATCATGGGGGAGATACGCAGTATTTT
NA,TRBV29-1,TRBJ2-1,NA,CSVDNFYNEQFF,TGCAGCGTGGACAATTTCTACAATGAGCAGTTCTTC
NA,TRBV7-2,TRBJ2-3,once,CASSPQGSTDTQYF,TGTGCCAGCAGCCCTCAGGGGTCCACGGATACGCAGTATTTT
NA,TRBV5-6,TRBJ1-1,NA,CASSSDTGSTEAFF,TGTGCCAGCAGCTCCGACACTGGGAGCACTGAAGCTTTCTTT
NA,TRBV6-5,TRBJ2-7,NA,CASTGSSYEQYF,TGTGCCAGCACCGGGAGCTCCTACGAGCAGTACTTC
NA,TRBV6-5,TRBJ1-1,NA,CASIPDGYTEAFF,TGTGCCAGCATCCCCGACGGTTACACTGAAGCTTTCTTT
TRBD2,TRBV5-4,TRBJ2-7,NA,CASSLVVAGVSEQYF,TGTGCCAGCAGCTTGGTGGTGGCGGGAGTGAGCGAGCAGTACTTC
NA,TRBV21-1,TRBJ2-7,NA,CASSKGCEEYYEQYF,TGTGCCAGCAGCAAAGGGTGTGAGGAATACTACGAGCAGTACTTC
NA,TRBV7-6,TRBJ2-1,once,CASSLGGRKSNEQFF,TGTGCCAGCAGCTTAGGGGGCCGCAAAAGCAATGAGCAGTTCTTC
NA,TRBV13,TRBJ1-6,NA,CASSLGPQVALHF,TGTGCCAGCAGCTTAGGCCCACAAGTGGCCCTCCACTTT
NA,TRBV4-2,TRBJ1-2,NA,CASSQDSGRANTNYGYTF,TGTGCCAGCAGCCAAGATTCGGGTCGGGCAAACACTAACTATGGCTACACCTTC
TRBD1,TRBV4-3,TRBJ2-7,NA,CASSQEDRGYEQYF,TGCGCCAGCAGCCAAGAGGACAGGGGCTACGAGCAGTACTTC
TRBD2,TRBV30,TRBJ2-1,NA,CAWSVLGLGINEQFF,TGTGCCTGGAGTGTACTAGGACTAGGTATCAATGAGCAGTTCTTC
TRBD2,TRBV6-6,TRBJ2-1,NA,CASQARESGEQFF,TGTGCCAGCCAAGCGCGGGAGTCGGGTGAGCAGTTCTTC
NA,TRBV4-1,TRBJ2-3,NA,CASSQVSRGITDTQYF,TGCGCCAGCAGCCAAGTTTCCAGGGGAATCACAGATACGCAGTATTTT
TRBD1,TRBV18,TRBJ1-5,NA,CASSIGQGEDLPQHF,TGTGCCAGCTCCATTGGACAGGGAGAAGATCTGCCCCAGCATTTT
NA,TRBV7-6,TRBJ1-5,NA,CASSLIGRPQHF,TGTGCCAGCAGCTTAATTGGCCGGCCCCAGCATTTT
TRBD2,TRBV7-7,TRBJ2-6,once,CASSLGAGGVGANVLTF,TGTGCCAGCAGCTTAGGTGCGGGAGGGGTTGGGGCCAACGTCCTGACTTTC
NA,TRBV6-1,TRBJ2-7,NA,CASSKEHASSYEQYF,TGTGCCAGCAGCAAAGAACACGCGAGCTCCTACGAGCAGTACTTC
NA,TRBV5-1,TRBJ2-5,NA,CASSGLGGVLETQYF,TGCGCCAGCAGCGGGCTGGGCGGGGTGTTGGAGACCCAGTACTTC
TRBD2,TRBV5-4,TRBJ2-3,NA,CASSGGGNAVAVTDTQYF,TGTGCCAGCAGCGGGGGGGGGAATGCGGTAGCGGTCACAGATACGCAGTATTTT
NA,TRBV7-2,TRBJ1-5,NA,CASSAARGFNQPQHF,TGTGCCAGCAGCGCCGCGCGGGGTTTCAATCAGCCCCAGCATTTT
NA,TRBV7-2,TRBJ2-7,NA,CASSLLAAGWYEQYF,TGTGCCAGCAGCTTATTGGCCGCCGGGTGGTACGAGCAGTACTTC
NA,TRBV29-1,TRBJ2-7,NA,CSVLDSLSYEQYF,TGCAGCGTCTTGGACAGCCTCTCCTACGAGCAGTACTTC
TRBD1,TRBV6-6,TRBJ2-1,once,CASRQPGQGTNEQFF,TGTGCCAGCAGGCAGCCGGGACAGGGGACCAATGAGCAGTTCTTC
NA,TRBV30,TRBJ1-4,NA,CAWSAGGEKLFF,TGTGCCTGGAGTGCGGGGGGTGAAAAACTGTTTTTT
NA,TRBV21-1,TRBJ2-3,few,CASSKWDKRSTDTQYF,TGTGCCAGCAGCAAGTGGGACAAGAGGAGCACAGATACGCAGTATTTT
NA,TRBV5-6,TRBJ2-1,NA,CASSLLVGSYNEQFF,TGTGCCAGCAGCTTACTAGTGGGATCCTACAATGAGCAGTTCTTC
TRBD1,TRBV7-7,TRBJ2-3,NA,CASSSGQTYTDTQYF,TGTGCCAGCAGCTCGGGACAGACCTACACAGATACGCAGTATTTT